Shown below are 10 T cell receptor beta chains from a single sample sequenced in a study of OX40 agonist ivuxolimab in advanced cancers. Repertoires were generated with immunoSEQ multiplex PCR, while TCRdb's copy carries only in-frame clones and drops some. Of 62,000 or so clones in the sample, around 86% were seen once. Sample: CD4+ or CD8+ T cells sorted from blood, taken in a trial of the OX40 agonist ivuxolimab. These receptors originate from an adult with an advanced solid tumor such as melanoma, head and neck, liver or kidney cancer.

This clone was seen once. This chain joins TRBV5-6 and TRBJ2-1; weak D call: TRBD2 (6 bases). This CDR3 has 14 residues. V was clipped by 1 base and J by 7 bases, with 12 bases between them. Germline loops: CDR1 SGHDT, CDR2 YYEEEE. In DNA form, the CDR3 reads TGTGCCAGCAGCTTGCCGACTAGAGGGAATGAGCAGTTCTTC. Protein sequence: CASSLPTRGNEQFF.

The chain couples TRBV5-4 to TRBJ2-5, with 9 bases fitting TRBD1. Trimming took 2 bases from V and 3 from J; bases not matched to a gene: 5. Per germline, CDR1 SGHNT and CDR2 YYREEE (reference sequence). CDR3 length equals 15 residues. The CDR3 is CASSFGDRDEETQYF. CDR3 coding DNA: TGTGCCAGCAGCTTCGGGGACAGGGACGAAGAGACCCAGTACTTC.

This clone was seen a few times. CDR3 DNA sequence: TGTGCCACCAGCAGCCGGGACAACTACGAGCAGTACTTC. Protein: CATSSRDNYEQYF. The rearrangement links TRBV15 to TRBJ2-7; TRBD1 is a possible D gene (6 bases). Per the germline V gene, CDR1 is LNHNV and CDR2 is YYDKDF (reference sequence). The CDR3 sequence is 13 residues long. Trimming cost V 3 bases and J 3 bases, with 9 bases left between them.

A note on this clone: Its ends do not fully match the called genes, so a read error is possible. The J gene is TRBJ1-6, the V gene TRBV18; D is unresolved. The CDR3 spans 13 residues. Germline V CDR1 and CDR2: KGHSH, LQKENI. DNA of the CDR3: TGTGCCAGCTCACCAGCCGGGCAATCGGTTCTTTTATTT. Protein product: CASSPAGQSVLLF.

This chain uses TRBV30 with TRBJ2-7; TRBD2 aligns across 10 bases. Per germline, CDR1 GTSNPN and CDR2 SVGIG (reference sequence). Trimming took 1 base from V and 1 from J; bases not matched to a gene: 10. The CDR3 totals 17 residues. The CDR3 sequence is CAWSALAGGSMSYEQYF. The CDR3 bases are TGTGCCTGGAGTGCTTTAGCGGGAGGTTCAATGTCCTACGAGCAGTACTTC. The entire variable domain, with the rest obtained from reference TRBV30 and TRBJ2-7, is as follows: SQTIHQWPATLVQPVGSPLSLECTVEGTSNPNLYWYRQAAGRGLQLLFYSVGIGQISSEVPQNLSASRPQDRQFILSSKKLLLSDSGFYLCAWSALAGGSMSYEQYFGPGTRLTVT.

This chain uses TRBV5-4 with TRBJ2-4; 7 nucleotides align to TRBD2. CDR1 SGHNT and CDR2 YYREEE come from the germline V gene (reference sequence). CDR3 length: 15 amino acids. J gave up 3 bases and V 4 bases, and 7 bases lay outside the gene matches. CDR3 nucleotides: TGTGCCAGCAGCACTCCGGGGGGAGGCAAAAACATTCAGTACTTC. As protein: CASSTPGGGKNIQYF.

The table lists this clone with a few counts. V and J are TRBV7-9 and TRBJ2-2; TRBD1 agrees at 10 bases. This CDR3 has 19 residues. In germline, CDR1 is SEHNR, CDR2 FQNEAQ (reference sequence). J lost 4 bases, V lost 1 base, and 12 bases had no gene match. The CDR3, as DNA: TGTGCCAGCAGCTTAGGTGGTTGGGGACAGGGGTCGGCCACCGGGGAGCTGTTTTTT. The encoded protein is CASSLGGWGQGSATGELFF.

V is TRBV18 and J is TRBJ1-1, with unresolved D. The V gene's germline CDR1 is KGHSH and CDR2 LQKENI. V shed 3 bases and J shed 2 bases, with 13 bases lying between them. The CDR3 is 15 residues long. The CDR3 DNA reads TGTGCCAGCTCACCTCGGCGGCAGAGTAACACTGAAGCTTTCTTT. It encodes CASSPRRQSNTEAFF.

The J gene is TRBJ2-7, the V gene TRBV4-3, with TRBD1 matching 9 bases. Per the germline V gene, CDR1 is LGHNA and CDR2 is YSLEER. Trimming removed 2 bases from V and 6 bases from J; junction bases left unmatched: 8. The CDR3 runs 15 residues. CDR3 in amino acids: CASSQFKQGAGEQYF. The CDR3 DNA reads TGCGCCAGCAGCCAATTCAAACAGGGGGCTGGCGAGCAGTACTTC.

The rearrangement uses TRBV10-3 and TRBJ2-3; a possible D gene is TRBD1 (5 bases). The CDR3 runs to 13 residues. Between the trimmed V and J ends, which lost 7 bases and 1 base, there was a span of 9 bases. Germline CDR1 reads ENHRY; CDR2 reads SYGVKD. CDR3: CAIKMTGTDTQYF. CDR3 nucleotide sequence: TGTGCCATCAAAATGACAGGCACAGATACGCAGTATTTT.